This TCR beta chain was retrieved from a study of cytomegalovirus exposure and HLA in healthy donors. Overall study findings and caveats: An analysis done earlier found most TCR beta V segments productive about 87% or about 30% of the time. For TCR beta chains, V- and J-gene trimming was later linked to a missense DCLRE1C variant.

This clone was seen just once. Antigen specificity is unknown. There are 15 residues in the CDR3. In germline, CDR1 is SEHNR, CDR2 FQNEAQ (reference sequence). J gave up 4 bases and V 0 bases, and 3 bases lay outside the gene matches. PCR used 60 Vbeta primers and 13 Jbeta primers. The table came from immunoSEQ multiplex PCR; TCRdb's copy has only in-frame clones and leaves some out. The table shows 180,000 or so clones, with roughly 74% occurring only once. The specimen sequenced was PBMCs. This rearrangement joins TRBV7-9 to TRBJ2-5, with 9 bases that match TRBD2. This TCR derives from a female donor in good health and CMV-seronegative. The CDR3 reads CASSLALAGLETQYF. CDR3 bases: TGTGCCAGCAGCTTAGCGCTAGCGGGGTTAGAGACCCAGTACTTC.